The sequence of this TCR beta chain was determined in a study of cytomegalovirus exposure and HLA in healthy donors. The overall study: Previous work identified some 120 million unique TCR beta sequences from 150 million to 200 million T cells.

60 Vbeta and 13 Jbeta primers were used in PCR. Clones were read by immunoSEQ multiplex PCR, and TCRdb kept only the in-frame ones, dropping some. The sample has under 150,000 clones; about 79% are singletons. These donors counted as nominally healthy when sampled, but unrecorded immune exposures were likely. Germline CDR1 and CDR2: LNHNV and YYDKDF (reference sequence). Trimming removed 5 bases from V and 1 base from J, with 15 bases in between. The CDR3 spans 17 residues. The receptor comes from a man younger than 35 in good health and CMV-seronegative. This chain uses TRBV15 with TRBJ2-6, with D perhaps TRBD2 (6 bases). Material: PBMCs. Here the CDR3 DNA reads TGTGCCACCAGCCCCCCTGTAGGAGGGTCTGGGGCCAACGTCCTGACTTTC. It is translated as CATSPPVGGSGANVLTF.